Below are 11 T cell receptor beta chains sequenced from a single sample in a study of blood T cell repertoires in COVID-19. Sequencing used immunoSEQ multiplex PCR; TCRdb keeps in-frame clones, though not all of them. The table lists 140,000 to 150,000 clones, approximately 85% of them singletons. Sequencing input: peripheral blood. These receptors were collected from a woman aged 55-69 years with COVID-19, enrolled during active disease.

The rearrangement joins TRBV6-5 to TRBJ2-1; 9 nucleotides agree with TRBD2. The CDR3 covers 14 residues. CDR1 is MNHEY, CDR2 SVGAGI, per germline. V gave up 2 bases and J gave up 5 bases; unmatched junction bases: 1. CDR3 DNA sequence: TGTGCCAGCAGTTACGGCGGGGGGGACAATGAGCAGTTCTTC. This codes for CASSYGGGDNEQFF.

The chain uses TRBV30 and TRBJ1-2; D remains unclear. Looked up from germline, CDR1 is GTSNPN and CDR2 is SVGIG (reference sequence). V was trimmed by 3 bases and J by 1 base, leaving 15 bases between them. The CDR3 runs to 15 residues. This CDR3 reads CAWSLREEGNYGYTF. Written as DNA, the CDR3 is TGTGCCTGGAGCCTGAGGGAGGAGGGTAACTATGGCTACACCTTC.

The chain recombines TRBV5-6 with TRBJ2-7, with 7 bases aligning to TRBD2. J was trimmed by 4 bases and V by 7 bases; bases with no gene match: 2. The CDR3 totals 11 residues. Germline V gene sequence: CDR1 SGHDT, CDR2 YYEEEE. This CDR3 is CASSGGYEQYF. CDR3 DNA sequence: TGTGCCAGCTCCGGGGGGTACGAGCAGTACTTC.

The rearrangement uses TRBV13 and TRBJ2-7; TRBD1 aligns across 8 bases. The CDR3 has 13 amino acids. CDR1 and CDR2 from the germline V gene are PRHDT and FYEKMQ (reference sequence). V lost 5 bases to trimming and J lost 5 bases; unmatched junction nucleotides: 5. CDR3 sequence (DNA): TGTGCCAGCAGCCGTCAGGGGGCGGACGAGCAGTACTTC. It codes for CASSRQGADEQYF.

The chain has TRBV5-5 and TRBJ1-5; D gene ambiguous. Per the germline V gene, CDR1 is SGHKS and CDR2 is YYEKEE (reference sequence). V lost 0 bases to trimming and J lost 3 bases, with 7 bases between them. This CDR3 has 14 residues. CDR3 amino acids: CASSLEQINQPQHF. The DNA for the CDR3 is TGTGCCAGCAGCTTGGAACAGATCAATCAGCCCCAGCATTTT.

The gene calls are TRBV14 and TRBJ1-2; maybe TRBD1 (6 bases). The CDR3 contains 15 residues. Trimming shortened V by 1 base and J by 4 bases, and 13 bases separated the two germline ends. Germline CDR1 reads SGHDN; CDR2 reads FVKESK. CDR3 protein: CASSQAARGGYGYTF. CDR3 coding DNA: TGTGCCAGCAGCCAAGCGGCCAGGGGCGGCTATGGCTACACCTTC.

The J gene is TRBJ1-4, the V gene TRBV29-1, with 7 positions matching TRBD1. The CDR3 length is 12 residues. V lost 6 bases to trimming and J lost 7 bases; unmatched junction nucleotides: 5. Germline assignment: CDR1 SQVTM and CDR2 ANQGSEA. The CDR3 DNA is TGCAGCGTAGGGGACAGAGGTGAAAAACTGTTTTTT. Translated, it gives CSVGDRGEKLFF.

The chain combines TRBV5-4 with TRBJ2-3; 7 bases match TRBD1. The CDR3 contains 15 residues. CDR1 is SGHNT, CDR2 YYREEE, per germline (reference sequence). V shed 4 bases, J shed 2 bases, and the junction held 7 bases outside the gene matches. CDR3 amino acids: CASSVSGTVTDTQYF. The CDR3 DNA follows: TGTGCCAGCAGCGTATCCGGGACAGTCACAGATACGCAGTATTTT.

The CDR3 region has the DNA TGTGCCAGTAGTGGGGGGGCTGATCGCAATCAGCCCCAGCATTTT. Its protein product is CASSGGADRNQPQHF. The rearrangement links TRBV19 to TRBJ1-5, with D perhaps matching TRBD1 (6 bases). The V end lost 5 bases, the J end lost 2 bases, and 13 bases lay between the germline ends. Per the germline V gene, CDR1 is LNHDA and CDR2 is SQIVND (reference sequence). This CDR3 is 15 amino acids long.

The V and J genes are TRBV4-3 and TRBJ2-2; weak D call: TRBD1 (6 bases). V was clipped by 0 bases and J by 3 bases, with 14 bases between them. The germline V gene encodes CDR1 LGHNA and CDR2 YSLEER. This CDR3 is 17 amino acids long. CDR3 DNA: TGCGCCAGCAGCCAAGAGGACAGACCGTCTTACACCGGGGAGCTGTTTTTT. Its translation: CASSQEDRPSYTGELFF.

The V gene is TRBV27, the J gene TRBJ2-5; TRBD2 matches 9 bases. The CDR3 is 16 amino acids. Germline CDR1 is MNHEY and CDR2 is SMNVEV (reference sequence). The ends lost 2 bases at V and 0 bases at J; junction bases unmatched: 4. The CDR3 DNA follows: TGTGCCAGCAGTTTAAAAACTAGCGGGTACCAAGAGACCCAGTACTTC. It encodes CASSLKTSGYQETQYF.